The next 3 T cell receptor beta chains were all read from a single sample in a study of shared clonotypes between healthy human individuals. Clones were read by immunoSEQ multiplex PCR, and TCRdb kept only the in-frame ones, dropping some. The sample gives roughly 720,000 clones, 80% to 95% of which show up once; 30% to 40% is in the top ten. Sequencing was done on a sample of memory CD8+ T cells from PBMCs. Subset here: CD45RO+ cells pooled with CCR7-negative TemRA cells. All receptors derive from a man between 18 and 35 years old in good health. Some clones in this sample may be carry-over from other donors' samples.

This chain connects TRBV28 to TRBJ2-5; tentative D call: TRBD1 (6 bases). V was shortened by 2 bases and J by 5 bases, with 6 bases between the two germline ends. Germline lookup yields CDR1 MDHEN and CDR2 SYDVKM. The CDR3 length is 12 residues. The CDR3 region has the DNA TGTGCCAGCAGTTTAACAGGGGAGACCCAGTACTTC. Encoded protein: CASSLTGETQYF. Full variable domain (outside the CDR3, taken from reference TRBV28 and TRBJ2-5): DVKVTQSSRYLVKRTGEKVFLECVQDMDHENMFWYRQDPGLGLRLIYFSYDVKMKEKGDIPEGYSVSREKKERFSLILESASTNQTSMYLCASSLTGETQYFGPGTRLLVL.

This sequence joins TRBV29-1 and TRBJ1-2, with D perhaps TRBD1 (5 bases). Germline values: CDR1 SQVTM, CDR2 ANQGSEA. Trimming left V 8 bases short and J 4 bases short, with 14 bases between. This CDR3 is built from 12 residues. The chain's CDR3 is CSSVGGGYGYTF. CDR3 bases: TGCAGCTCCGTCGGGGGGGGCTATGGCTACACCTTC. Together with reference TRBV29-1 and TRBJ1-2, the CDR3 gives the full variable domain: SAVISQKPSRDICQRGTSLTIQCQVDSQVTMMFWYRQQPGQSLTLIATANQGSEATYESGFVIDKFPISRPNLTFSTLTVSNMSPEDSSIYLCSSVGGGYGYTFGSGTRLTVV.

This clone occurred once. This sequence joins TRBV10-1 and TRBJ1-1; D is unresolved. With 0 bases removed from V and 0 bases from J, the gap between germline ends came to 8 bases. Germline V CDR1 and CDR2: WNHNN, SYGVQD (reference sequence). The length of the CDR3 is 15 residues. CDR3 sequence reads: CASSESRGMNTEAFF. The CDR3, as DNA: TGCGCCAGCAGTGAGTCGAGAGGGATGAACACTGAAGCTTTCTTT.